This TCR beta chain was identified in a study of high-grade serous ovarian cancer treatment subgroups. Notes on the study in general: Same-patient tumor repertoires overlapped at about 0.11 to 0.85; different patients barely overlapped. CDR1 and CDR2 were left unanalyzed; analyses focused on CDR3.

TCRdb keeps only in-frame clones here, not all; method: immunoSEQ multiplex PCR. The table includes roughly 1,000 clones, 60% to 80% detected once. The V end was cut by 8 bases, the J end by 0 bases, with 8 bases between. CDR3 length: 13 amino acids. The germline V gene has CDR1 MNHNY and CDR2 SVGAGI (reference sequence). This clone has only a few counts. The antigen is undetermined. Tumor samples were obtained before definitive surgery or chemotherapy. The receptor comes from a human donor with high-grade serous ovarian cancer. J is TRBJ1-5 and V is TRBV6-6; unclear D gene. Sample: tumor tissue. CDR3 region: CASQPNSNQPQHF. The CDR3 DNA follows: TGTGCCAGCCAGCCCAATAGCAATCAGCCCCAGCATTTT.